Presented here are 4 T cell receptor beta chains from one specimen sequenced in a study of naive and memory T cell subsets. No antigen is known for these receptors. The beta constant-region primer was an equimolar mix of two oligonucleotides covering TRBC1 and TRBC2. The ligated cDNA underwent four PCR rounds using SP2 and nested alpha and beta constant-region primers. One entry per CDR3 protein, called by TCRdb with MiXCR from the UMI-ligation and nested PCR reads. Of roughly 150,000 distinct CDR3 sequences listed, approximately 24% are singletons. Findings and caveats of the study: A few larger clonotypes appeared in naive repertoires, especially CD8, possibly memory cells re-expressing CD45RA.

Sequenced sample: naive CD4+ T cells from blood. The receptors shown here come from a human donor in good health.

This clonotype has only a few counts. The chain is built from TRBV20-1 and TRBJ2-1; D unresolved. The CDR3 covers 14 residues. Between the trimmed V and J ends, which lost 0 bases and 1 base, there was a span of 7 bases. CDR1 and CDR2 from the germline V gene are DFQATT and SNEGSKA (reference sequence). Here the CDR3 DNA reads TGCAGTGCTAGAGACTACGGTTCCTACAATGAGCAGTTCTTC. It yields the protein CSARDYGSYNEQFF.

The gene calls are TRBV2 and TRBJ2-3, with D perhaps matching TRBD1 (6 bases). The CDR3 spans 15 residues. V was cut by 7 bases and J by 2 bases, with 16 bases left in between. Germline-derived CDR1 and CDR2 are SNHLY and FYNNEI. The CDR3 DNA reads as TGTGCCAGCAAAAGAACAGGGTTACCCACAGATACGCAGTATTTT. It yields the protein CASKRTGLPTDTQYF.

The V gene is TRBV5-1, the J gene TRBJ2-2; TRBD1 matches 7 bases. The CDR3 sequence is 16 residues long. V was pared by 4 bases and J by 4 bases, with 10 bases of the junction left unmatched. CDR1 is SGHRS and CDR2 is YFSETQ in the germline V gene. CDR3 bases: TGCGCCAGCAGCCAAAGACAGGGCGTAGGCACCGGGGAGCTGTTTTTT. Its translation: CASSQRQGVGTGELFF.

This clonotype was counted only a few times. The CDR3 protein is CASTDRGIRNEQFF. For the CDR3, the DNA is TGTGCCAGCACCGACCGGGGCATCAGGAATGAGCAGTTCTTC. J is TRBJ2-1 and V is TRBV5-5; tentatively, D is TRBD1 or TRBD2 (5 bases each). V was clipped by 6 bases and J by 7 bases, with 17 bases between them. From germline, CDR1 is SGHKS and CDR2 YYEKEE (reference sequence). The CDR3 loop spans 14 amino acids. The full variable domain, with the rest looked up from reference TRBV5-5 and TRBJ2-1, is DAGVTQSPTHLIKTRGQQVTLRCSPISGHKSVSWYQQVLGQGPQFIFQYYEKEERGRGNFPDRFSARQFPNYSSELNVNALLLGDSALYLCASTDRGIRNEQFFGPGTRLTVL.